This record concerns one TCR beta chain sequence. Per the germline V gene, CDR1 is SGHAT and CDR2 is FQNNGV. CDR3 size: 15 residues. Trimming at V came to 5 bases and at J to 7 bases, leaving 8 bases not matched to a gene. This table comes from immunoSEQ multiplex PCR, and its TCRdb copy is limited to in-frame clones, with some not included. Of some 300,000 clones in the sample, around 87% are singletons; the top ten hold around 1.2%. This record belongs to a study of blood T cell repertoires in COVID-19. Turning to the study itself: The United States, Italy and Spain were the sources of the acute and convalescent COVID-19 samples. From T cells, B-cell-depleted T cells, or PBMCs came the material, which was cDNA or gDNA.

This receptor was identified in a man in his sixties or seventies with acute or convalescent COVID-19. Sequences were obtained from peripheral blood. J is TRBJ1-4 and V is TRBV11-2, with 9 positions matching TRBD1. Here the CDR3 reads CASSPGTGRSEKLFF. Here the CDR3 DNA reads TGTGCCAGCAGCCCCGGGACAGGGAGGAGTGAAAAACTGTTTTTT.